The clone carrying this T cell receptor beta chain is a singleton in its sample. The sample belongs to a study of shared clonotypes between healthy human individuals. CD4+ cells yielded CD45RA+ naive and CD45RA-negative memory subsets. In the authors' methods: ImmunoSEQ gave junction-only sequences without quality scores, so filtering differed. The table came from immunoSEQ multiplex PCR; TCRdb's copy has only in-frame clones and leaves some out. That table gives V, J and clone size, and the DNA gave D and trimming. The sample yields approximately 2.4 million clones, about 94% seen once. V lost 1 base to trimming and J lost 1 base, with 13 bases between them. This CDR3 has 16 residues. Germline lookup yields CDR1 LNHDA and CDR2 SQIVND (reference sequence).

This TCR came from a man between 18 and 35 years old in good health. The gene calls are TRBV19 and TRBJ2-5, with D possibly being TRBD2 (6 bases). The sample taken for sequencing was naive CD4+ T cells sorted from blood. Sample subset: CD45RA+ positively selected. The DNA of the CDR3 is TGTGCCAGTAGTATAGGCGGAGGGAGAAGCCAAGAGACCCAGTACTTC. Translation gives CASSIGGGRSQETQYF.